This entry concerns a single T cell receptor (beta chain). Its antigen is not identified. One end of the junction varies from germline; a read error may be responsible. In the PCR, 60 Vbeta and 13 Jbeta primers were used. The data were produced by immunoSEQ multiplex PCR, yet TCRdb's version contains in-frame clones alone and is incomplete. Of about 150,000 clones in the sample, 65% to 80% were seen once. The CDR3 is 13 amino acids. Germline CDR1 and CDR2: SNHLY and FYNNEI. This entry comes from a study of cytomegalovirus exposure and HLA in healthy donors. Study-level results: Accurate HLA-A and HLA-B prediction from TCR beta sequences was reported for most subjects.

This receptor was taken from a man under 40 in good health and CMV-seronegative. The chain uses TRBV2 and TRBJ2-7, with 7 nucleotides matching TRBD1. Sequencing used PBMCs. This CDR3 is CASSGRGGYGQYF. In DNA, the CDR3 is TGTGCCAGCAGTGGGAGAGGGGGCTACGGGCAGTACTTC.